The 9 T cell receptor beta chains below were found in one sample sequenced in a study of blood T cell repertoires in COVID-19. Clones were sequenced by immunoSEQ multiplex PCR, and TCRdb holds only the in-frame ones, with some missing. The sample consists of tens of thousands of clones, over 80% of them appearing once. Sequencing was performed on peripheral blood. The receptor set was obtained from a man aged 65 to 79 with acute or convalescent COVID-19.

This rearrangement joins TRBV2 to TRBJ1-2; the D gene is possibly TRBD1 (5 bases). V dropped 2 bases and J dropped 8 bases, with 12 bases sitting between them. The CDR3 is 13 residues long. Germline V lookup: CDR1 SNHLY, CDR2 FYNNEI. The CDR3, as DNA: TGTGCCAGCAGTGAACGTCAGGGAAGCGGCTACACCTTC. This encodes CASSERQGSGYTF.

The chain joins TRBV6-5 to TRBJ1-5; maybe TRBD1 (6 bases). The CDR3 runs to 13 residues. Trimming removed 6 bases at V and 8 bases at J, with 14 bases between. Germline CDR1 reads MNHEY; CDR2 reads SVGAGI. CDR3 coding DNA: TGTGCCAGCAGAGGACAGTCGTTGGAGCCCCAGCATTTT. Protein product: CASRGQSLEPQHF.

V is TRBV30 and J is TRBJ2-7; D call uncertain. The length of the CDR3 is 12 residues. Germline V gene lookup returns CDR1 GTSNPN and CDR2 SVGIG (reference sequence). CDR3 DNA: TGTGTAGTTTCCGGGTCCTCCTACGAGCAGTACTTC. It specifies CVVSGSSYEQYF.

This chain links TRBV30 with TRBJ1-6; TRBD1 agrees at 8 bases. J gave up 7 bases and V 3 bases, and 8 bases lay outside the gene matches. The CDR3 is made up of 15 amino acids. Germline loops: CDR1 GTSNPN, CDR2 SVGIG (reference sequence). CDR3 loop: CAWSTGGTGNSPLHF. For the CDR3, the DNA is TGTGCCTGGAGCACAGGGGGGACAGGCAATTCACCCCTCCACTTT.

J is TRBJ2-1 and V is TRBV18, with no clear D. The CDR3 loop spans 13 amino acids. Deletions cut 0 bases from V and 9 bases from J, with 9 bases between. Germline CDR1 is KGHSH and CDR2 is LQKENI. The CDR3 spells CASSPPSRVEQFF. The CDR3 region has the DNA TGTGCCAGCTCACCACCTAGCCGGGTTGAGCAGTTCTTC.

The chain couples TRBV12-3 or TRBV12-4 to TRBJ2-5; 7 bases fit TRBD2. The length of the CDR3 is 13 residues. V shed 3 bases, J shed 4 bases, and the junction held 2 bases outside the gene matches. CDR3 sequence reads: CASSFGGRETQYF. The DNA for the CDR3 is TGTGCCAGCAGTTTTGGCGGGAGAGAGACCCAGTACTTC.

The chain links TRBV6-5 to TRBJ2-5, with 8 bases matching TRBD1. V gave up 5 bases and J gave up 4 bases; unmatched junction bases: 6. The germline V gene has CDR1 MNHEY and CDR2 SVGAGI. This CDR3 is built from 14 residues. For the CDR3, the DNA is TGTGCCAGCAGTCGGACAGGGTGGGGAGAGACCCAGTACTTC. This encodes CASSRTGWGETQYF.

The chain has TRBV6-6 and TRBJ1-5, with 8 bases that match TRBD1. Germline CDR1 reads MNHNY; CDR2 reads SVGAGI (reference sequence). The CDR3 length is 21 residues. Trimming at V came to 5 bases and at J to 2 bases, leaving 23 bases not matched to a gene. The CDR3 nucleotides are TGTGCCAGCAGTCCTAAAGCCGTCGGGACAGGAGGTTACTATCGCAATCAGCCCCAGCATTTT. Amino acids: CASSPKAVGTGGYYRNQPQHF.

V and J are TRBV28 and TRBJ1-5; tentatively, D is TRBD1 (5 bases). Germline-derived CDR1 and CDR2 are MDHEN and SYDVKM. Trimming removed 8 bases at V and 6 bases at J, with 17 bases between. The CDR3 length is 14 residues. CDR3 DNA sequence: TGTGCCAGCGACGCCACGGGGGAGGGTCAGCCCCAGCATTTT. Translation gives CASDATGEGQPQHF.